The 22 T cell receptor beta chains given below trace back to one sample, sequenced in a study of T cells after yellow fever vaccination (dated by TCRdb to between 2018 and 2020). What the treatment or condition label conveys for this sample: live attenuated yellow fever vaccine strain. Receptor libraries were prepared by 5' RACE. Sequencing was performed on an Illumina NovaSeq 6000. The public reads were reanalyzed by TCRdb: fastp trimming at Q25, MiXCR alignment, in-frame beta chains only. A single entry per CDR3 protein holds the most common genes and DNA from its merged rows. The sample table contains some 300,000 distinct CDR3 sequences; only one count was recorded for 8.7% of them. The ten largest clones add up to about 3.7% of the sample. This material consisted of CD4+ T cells sorted from PBMCs, taken 5 days after the yellow fever booster vaccination. The receptors originated from a man aged 18 to 30 who received the YFV17D yellow fever vaccine.

The chain links TRBV6-5 to TRBJ2-7; 7 positions agree with TRBD2. J gave up 4 bases and V 0 bases, and 6 bases lay outside the gene matches. The germline gives CDR1 MNHEY, CDR2 SVGAGI. CDR3 length equals 15 residues. CDR3 in amino acids: CASSYSRLGGYEQYV. In DNA, the CDR3 is TGTGCCAGCAGTTACTCGAGGTTGGGGGGGTACGAGCAGTACGTC.

This clonotype was counted at least ten times. CDR3 sequence: CASSPTVTGGAYNEQFF. Written as DNA, the CDR3 is TGTGCCAGCAGCCCGACAGTGACAGGGGGGGCCTACAATGAGCAGTTCTTC. This chain uses TRBV7-2 with TRBJ2-1, with 9 bases identical to TRBD1. J lost 2 bases, V lost 5 bases, and 10 bases had no gene match. The CDR3 spans 17 residues. In germline, CDR1 is SGHTA, CDR2 FQGNSA.

CDR3 coding DNA: TGTGCCAGCAGCCCTACCGACTCCTATAATTCACCCCTCCACTTT. Its translation is CASSPTDSYNSPLHF. The V call is TRBV12-3 or TRBV12-4, the J call TRBJ1-6, with no clear D. V was cut by 6 bases and J by 0 bases, with 9 bases left in between. This CDR3 comprises 15 residues.

J is TRBJ1-1 and V is TRBV19; unclear D gene. From germline, CDR1 is LNHDA and CDR2 SQIVND (reference sequence). The V and J ends lost 1 base and 5 bases respectively, with 8 bases between them. The CDR3 spans 13 residues. Here the CDR3 DNA reads TGTGCCAGTAGTATAGGTCGGTGGACTGAAGCTTTCTTT. Amino acid sequence: CASSIGRWTEAFF.

This clonotype was observed many times. The CDR3 protein is CASSLDRWQGANEQFF. DNA for the CDR3: TGCGCCAGCAGCTTGGACCGGTGGCAGGGGGCGAATGAGCAGTTCTTC. This chain links TRBV5-1 with TRBJ2-1, with 8 nucleotides matching TRBD1. This CDR3 is 16 amino acids long. CDR1 and CDR2 (germline): SGHRS, YFSETQ. V dropped 0 bases and J dropped 7; count of bases not matched to a gene: 9.

The chain combines TRBV6-6 with TRBJ1-2; D is uncertain. V lost 10 bases, J lost 4 bases, and 13 bases lay in between. The CDR3 consists of 12 residues. Germline CDR1 MNHNY, CDR2 SVGAGI (reference sequence). The CDR3 loop reads CATGGDRYGYTF. CDR3 sequence (DNA): TGTGCCACCGGCGGGGATCGCTATGGCTACACCTTC.

This sequence joins TRBV20-1 and TRBJ2-3, with 10 bases identical to TRBD2. CDR3 length: 15 residues. Germline CDR1 DFQATT, CDR2 SNEGSKA (reference sequence). The ends lost 4 bases at V and 0 bases at J; junction bases unmatched: 4. The CDR3 spells CSAIAGGTSTDTQYF. The CDR3 nucleotides are TGCAGTGCTATAGCGGGGGGTACTAGCACAGATACGCAGTATTTT.

This clonotype was detected a few times. The chain uses TRBV19 and TRBJ2-4, with 7 bases that match TRBD1. This CDR3 comprises 15 residues. V was clipped by 4 bases and J by 0 bases; unmatched bases: 3. Germline CDR1 LNHDA, CDR2 SQIVND (reference sequence). The CDR3 protein is CASSKGARAKNIQYF. CDR3 in DNA: TGTGCCAGTAGTAAGGGGGCGCGAGCCAAAAACATTCAGTACTTC.

The J gene is TRBJ2-3, the V gene TRBV20-1; D uncertain. The CDR3 has 13 residues. The V gene lost 2 bases and the J gene lost 0 bases, with 6 bases spanning the gap. Germline V gene data show CDR1 as DFQATT and CDR2 as SNEGSKA (reference sequence). The CDR3 reads CSARKVSTDTQYF. In DNA, the CDR3 is TGCAGTGCTAGAAAGGTTAGCACAGATACGCAGTATTTT.

The rearrangement links TRBV9 to TRBJ2-3; D ambiguous. The CDR3 length is 14 residues. The germline V and J ends were trimmed by 2 bases and 1 base, with 8 bases remaining between them. Germline CDR1 SGDLS, CDR2 YYNGEE. The CDR3 region has the DNA TGTGCCAGCAGCGTTCTACTGGGCACAGATACGCAGTATTTT. It yields the protein CASSVLLGTDTQYF.

The chain is built from TRBV29-1 and TRBJ2-3, with D perhaps TRBD1 (6 bases). There are 13 residues in the CDR3. Germline V gene lookup returns CDR1 SQVTM and CDR2 ANQGSEA. The V gene lost 1 base and the J gene lost 5 bases, with 10 bases spanning the gap. CDR3 sequence: CSVEAQGLDTQYF. CDR3 in DNA: TGCAGCGTTGAAGCCCAGGGGCTAGATACGCAGTATTTT.

This clonotype was seen more than once but under ten times. The CDR3 DNA follows: TGTGCCAGCAGTTCACCGGGACAGGCGGGCGGGGAGCTGTTTTTT. This translates into CASSSPGQAGGELFF. The chain has TRBV28 and TRBJ2-2; 8 bases fit TRBD1. Germline V lookup: CDR1 MDHEN, CDR2 SYDVKM. The J segment lost 7 bases and the V segment lost 4 bases, leaving 8 bases of the junction unmatched. The length of the CDR3 is 15 residues. Using reference TRBV28 and TRBJ2-2 for the parts outside the CDR3, the full variable domain is DVKVTQSSRYLVKRTGEKVFLECVQDMDHENMFWYRQDPGLGLRLIYFSYDVKMKEKGDIPEGYSVSREKKERFSLILESASTNQTSMYLCASSSPGQAGGELFFGEGSRLTVL.

This clonotype was seen a handful of times. The chain combines TRBV15 with TRBJ2-3; D could derive from TRBD1 or TRBD2 (5 bases each). Trimming removed 1 base at V and 3 bases at J, with 20 bases between. The CDR3 covers 18 residues. CDR1 is LNHNV, CDR2 YYDKDF, per germline (reference sequence). CDR3 in DNA: TGTGCCACCAGCAGAGCTCCGGGAACTCGGGGCCGGACAGATACGCAGTATTTT. It codes for CATSRAPGTRGRTDTQYF.

J is TRBJ2-5 and V is TRBV3-1; 11 bases map to TRBD2. The ends lost 3 bases at V and 5 bases at J; junction bases unmatched: 8. This CDR3 is built from 16 residues. Germline V gene data show CDR1 as LGHDT and CDR2 as YNNKEL (reference sequence). CDR3 sequence (DNA): TGTGCCAGCAGCCAGATAGCGGGGGGGGGTCACGAGACCCAGTACTTC. Its protein is CASSQIAGGGHETQYF.

In this sample, this clonotype turned up a few times. This rearrangement joins TRBV14 to TRBJ1-2; weak D call: TRBD1 (6 bases). Per germline, CDR1 SGHDN and CDR2 FVKESK. This CDR3 has 15 residues. Trimming pared 1 base from V and 4 bases from J, leaving 13 bases between. CDR3 coding DNA: TGTGCCAGCAGCCAAGGGACAGCGGGCGGCTATGGCTACACCTTC. The encoded protein is CASSQGTAGGYGYTF. The complete variable domain, with remaining parts taken from reference TRBV14 and TRBJ1-2, reads EAGVTQFPSHSVIEKGQTVTLRCDPISGHDNLYWYRRVMGKEIKFLLHFVKESKQDESGMPNNRFLAERTGGTYSTLKVQPAELEDSGVYFCASSQGTAGGYGYTFGSGTRLTVV.

This clonotype was detected only a few times. The rearrangement links TRBV7-3 to TRBJ2-1, with a possible D match to TRBD1 (5 bases). Germline assignment: CDR1 SGHTA and CDR2 FQGTGA. The length of the CDR3 is 14 residues. Trimming cost V 1 base and J 8 bases, with 12 bases left between them. CDR3 sequence: CASSLNGQGYEQFF. The CDR3 bases are TGTGCCAGCAGCTTAAACGGGCAGGGATATGAGCAGTTCTTC. The whole variable domain, filled in from reference TRBV7-3 and TRBJ2-1, reads GAGVSQTPSNKVTEKGKYVELRCDPISGHTALYWYRQSLGQGPEFLIYFQGTGAADDSGLPNDRFFAVRPEGSVSTLKIQRTERGDSAVYLCASSLNGQGYEQFFGPGTRLTVL.

There are a few counts of this clonotype. This CDR3 is CASASPGVGHNEQFF. The CDR3, as DNA: TGCGCCAGTGCAAGCCCGGGGGTGGGCCACAATGAGCAGTTCTTC. The chain uses TRBV10-1 and TRBJ2-1, with a tentative D call TRBD2 (6 bases). The CDR3 loop spans 15 amino acids. V was pared by 9 bases and J by 5 bases, with 20 bases between. Germline V gives CDR1 WNHNN, CDR2 SYGVQD (reference sequence).

This clonotype was counted a few times. The chain links TRBV7-9 to TRBJ2-3; D call uncertain. CDR1 and CDR2 from the germline V gene are SEHNR and FQNEAQ (reference sequence). This CDR3 has 14 residues. Trimming pared 2 bases from V and 2 bases from J, leaving 8 bases between. The DNA for the CDR3 is TGTGCCAGCAGCTTACAGGAATTCACAGATACGCAGTATTTT. Its protein is CASSLQEFTDTQYF.

This clonotype occurred a few times. The V gene is TRBV7-2, the J gene TRBJ2-5; a weak D match, TRBD2 (5 bases). Between the trimmed V and J ends, which lost 3 bases and 4 bases, there was a span of 9 bases. CDR1 is SGHTA, CDR2 FQGNSA, per germline. The CDR3 extends over 13 amino acids. CDR3 protein: CASSFGLRETQYF. The DNA for the CDR3 is TGTGCCAGCAGCTTCGGACTTAGAGAGACCCAGTACTTC.

This clonotype showed up just a few times. The chain recombines TRBV29-1 with TRBJ1-3; D gene uncertain. The CDR3 has 14 residues. Germline CDR1 SQVTM, CDR2 ANQGSEA. CDR3 residues: CSVTAAGNGNTIYF. The CDR3 DNA follows: TGCAGTGTGACGGCCGCGGGTAATGGAAACACCATATATTTT.

This clonotype has ten or more counts. The chain has TRBV4-2 and TRBJ1-5; D is uncertain. Germline V gene lookup returns CDR1 LGHNA and CDR2 YNFKEQ. CDR3 length: 15 amino acids. Trimming removed 4 bases at V and 4 bases at J, with 14 bases between. The CDR3 sequence is CASSRIDGPNQPQHF. Written as DNA, the CDR3 is TGTGCCAGCAGCCGGATAGACGGCCCAAATCAGCCCCAGCATTTT.

This clonotype was detected only a few times. This chain connects TRBV4-2 to TRBJ2-5; D uncertain. Deletions cut 3 bases from V and 1 base from J, with 6 bases between. The CDR3 covers 13 residues. The germline V gene has CDR1 LGHNA and CDR2 YNFKEQ. This chain's CDR3 is CASSQVLQETQYF. The CDR3 bases are TGTGCCAGCAGCCAGGTCCTCCAAGAGACCCAGTACTTC.